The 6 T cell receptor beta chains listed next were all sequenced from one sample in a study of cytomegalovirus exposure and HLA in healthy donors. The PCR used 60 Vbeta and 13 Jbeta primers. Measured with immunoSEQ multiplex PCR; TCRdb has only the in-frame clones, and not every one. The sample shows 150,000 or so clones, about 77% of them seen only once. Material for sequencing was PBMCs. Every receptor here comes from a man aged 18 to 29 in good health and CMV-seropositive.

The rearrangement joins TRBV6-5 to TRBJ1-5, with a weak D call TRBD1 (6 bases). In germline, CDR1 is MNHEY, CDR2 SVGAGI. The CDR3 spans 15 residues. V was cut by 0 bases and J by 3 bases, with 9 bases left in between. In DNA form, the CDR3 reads TGTGCCAGCAGTTACTCTTACAGGGTCAATCAGCCCCAGCATTTT. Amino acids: CASSYSYRVNQPQHF.

The CDR3 reads CASSPRLGVGQETQYF. DNA of the CDR3: TGTGCCAGCAGCCCCAGACTAGGGGTGGGCCAAGAGACCCAGTACTTC. The gene calls are TRBV5-8 and TRBJ2-5; the D gene is possibly TRBD2 (6 bases). CDR1 and CDR2 from the germline V gene are SGHTS and YDEGEE. Trimming left V 4 bases short and J 1 base short, with 17 bases between. CDR3 size: 16 residues.

CDR3 sequence: CASRTGFSNQPQHF. CDR3 sequence (DNA): TGTGCCAGCAGGACAGGCTTTAGCAATCAGCCCCAGCATTTT. The chain has TRBV2 and TRBJ1-5; the D gene is possibly TRBD1 (6 bases). Germline V gene lookup returns CDR1 SNHLY and CDR2 FYNNEI. This CDR3 is built from 14 residues. Trimming shortened V by 6 bases and J by 0 bases, and 9 bases separated the two germline ends. Drawing the rest from reference TRBV2 and TRBJ1-5, the complete variable domain is EPEVTQTPSHQVTQMGQEVILRCVPISNHLYFYWYRQILGQKVEFLVSFYNNEISEKSEIFDDQFSVERPDGSNFTLKIRSTKLEDSAMYFCASRTGFSNQPQHFGDGTRLSIL.

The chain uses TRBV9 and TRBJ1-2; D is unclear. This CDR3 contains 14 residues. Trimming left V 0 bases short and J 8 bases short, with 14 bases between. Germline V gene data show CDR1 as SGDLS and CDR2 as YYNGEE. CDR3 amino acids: CASSVGVSGGGYTF. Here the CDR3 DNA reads TGTGCCAGCAGCGTAGGGGTTTCGGGAGGGGGCTACACCTTC.

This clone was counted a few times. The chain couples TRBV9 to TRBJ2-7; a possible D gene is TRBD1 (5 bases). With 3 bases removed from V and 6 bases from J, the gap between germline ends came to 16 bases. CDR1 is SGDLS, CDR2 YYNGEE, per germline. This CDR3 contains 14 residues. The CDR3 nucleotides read TGTGCCAGCAGCGAACCTCCCAGGGAAGTCGAGCAGTACTTC. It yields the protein CASSEPPREVEQYF.

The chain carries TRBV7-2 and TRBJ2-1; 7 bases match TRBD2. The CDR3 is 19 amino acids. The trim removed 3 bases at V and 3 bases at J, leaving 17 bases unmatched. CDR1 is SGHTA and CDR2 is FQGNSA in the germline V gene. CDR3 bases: TGTGCCAGCAGCTTTTTTGGGGGAGGGCATAGTAGGGGCTACAATGAGCAGTTCTTC. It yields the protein CASSFFGGGHSRGYNEQFF.